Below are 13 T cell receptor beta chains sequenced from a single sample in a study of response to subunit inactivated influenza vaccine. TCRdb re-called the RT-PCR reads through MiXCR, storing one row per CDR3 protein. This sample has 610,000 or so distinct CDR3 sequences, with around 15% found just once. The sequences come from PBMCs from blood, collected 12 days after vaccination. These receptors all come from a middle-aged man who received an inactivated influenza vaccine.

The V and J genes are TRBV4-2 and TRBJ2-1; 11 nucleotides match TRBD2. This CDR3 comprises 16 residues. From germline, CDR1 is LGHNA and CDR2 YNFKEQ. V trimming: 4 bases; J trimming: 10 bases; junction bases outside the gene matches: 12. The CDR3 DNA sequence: TGTGCCAGCAGCCTAGCGTCGACTAGCGGGAATGACGAGCAGTTCTTC. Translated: CASSLASTSGNDEQFF.

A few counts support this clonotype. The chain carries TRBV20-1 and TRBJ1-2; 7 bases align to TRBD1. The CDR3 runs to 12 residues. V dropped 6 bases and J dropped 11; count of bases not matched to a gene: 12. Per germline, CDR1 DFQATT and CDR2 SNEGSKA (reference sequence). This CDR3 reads CSAPTGMEGYTF. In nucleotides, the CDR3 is TGCAGTGCGCCGACAGGGATGGAAGGGTACACCTTC.

The CDR3 here is CSAQGGAGRSQETQYF. CDR3 sequence (DNA): TGCAGTGCACAAGGGGGAGCAGGGAGATCCCAAGAGACCCAGTACTTC. V and J are TRBV20-1 and TRBJ2-5; a weak D match, TRBD1 (6 bases). V gave up 6 bases and J gave up 1 base, with 21 bases separating them. CDR1 DFQATT and CDR2 SNEGSKA come from the germline V gene (reference sequence). CDR3 length: 16 residues.

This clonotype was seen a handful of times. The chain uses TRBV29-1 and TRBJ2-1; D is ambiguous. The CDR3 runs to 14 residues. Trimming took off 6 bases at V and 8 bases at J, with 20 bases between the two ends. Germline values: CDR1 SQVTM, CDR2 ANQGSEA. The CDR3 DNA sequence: TGCAGCGTCGGGTTGTTATCCCCAGATCATGAGCAGTTCTTC. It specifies CSVGLLSPDHEQFF.

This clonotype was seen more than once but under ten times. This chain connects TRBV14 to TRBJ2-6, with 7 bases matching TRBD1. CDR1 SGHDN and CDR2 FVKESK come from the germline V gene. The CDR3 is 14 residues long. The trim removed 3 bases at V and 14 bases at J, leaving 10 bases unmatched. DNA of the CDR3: TGTGCCAGCAGCCAGGGTTGGACAGGTGGTTTCCTGACTTTC. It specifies CASSQGWTGGFLTF.

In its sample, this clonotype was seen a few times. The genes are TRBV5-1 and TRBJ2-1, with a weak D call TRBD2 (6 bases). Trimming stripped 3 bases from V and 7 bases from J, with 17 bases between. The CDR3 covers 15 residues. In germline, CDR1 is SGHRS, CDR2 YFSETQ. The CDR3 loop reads CASSSGLPGGNEQFF. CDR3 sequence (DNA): TGCGCCAGCAGCTCCGGGCTGCCCGGGGGAAATGAGCAGTTCTTC.

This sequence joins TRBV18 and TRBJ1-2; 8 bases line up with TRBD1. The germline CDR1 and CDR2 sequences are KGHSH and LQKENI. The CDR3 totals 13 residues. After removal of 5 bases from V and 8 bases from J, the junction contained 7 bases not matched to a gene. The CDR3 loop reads CASSSTGAWGYTF. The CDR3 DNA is TGTGCCAGCTCATCGACAGGGGCTTGGGGCTACACCTTC.

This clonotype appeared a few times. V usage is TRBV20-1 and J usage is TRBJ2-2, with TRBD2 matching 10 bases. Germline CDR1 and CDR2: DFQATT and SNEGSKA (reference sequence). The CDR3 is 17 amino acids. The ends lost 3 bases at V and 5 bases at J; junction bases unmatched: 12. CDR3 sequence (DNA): TGCAGTGCTAGTGATCGGGGTCTAGCGGGGGTTACCGGGGAGCTGTTTTTT. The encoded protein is CSASDRGLAGVTGELFF.

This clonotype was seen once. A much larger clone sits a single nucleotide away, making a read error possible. This CDR3 is CASSQDDQERNSYTF. The CDR3 bases are TGTGCCAGCAGCCAAGATGATCAGGAACGAAATAGCTACACCTTC. The chain uses TRBV4-2 and TRBJ1-2; D is unresolved. The CDR3 is 15 amino acids. Germline V CDR1 and CDR2: LGHNA, YNFKEQ. Trimming took 0 bases from V and 9 from J, leaving 17 bases between them.

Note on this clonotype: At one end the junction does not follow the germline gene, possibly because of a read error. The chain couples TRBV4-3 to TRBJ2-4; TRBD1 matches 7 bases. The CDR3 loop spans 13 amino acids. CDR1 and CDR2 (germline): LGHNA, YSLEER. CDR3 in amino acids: CASSPGTENILYF. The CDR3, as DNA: TGCGCCAGCAGCCCTGGGACAGAAAACATTCTGTACTTC.

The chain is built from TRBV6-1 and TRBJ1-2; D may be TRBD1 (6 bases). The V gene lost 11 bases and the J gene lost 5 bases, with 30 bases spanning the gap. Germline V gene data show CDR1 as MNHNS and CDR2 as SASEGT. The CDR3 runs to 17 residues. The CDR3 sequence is CAARRGGGRIEGYGYTF. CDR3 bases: TGTGCCGCACGACGGGGGGGCGGAAGAATAGAGGGTTATGGCTACACCTTC.

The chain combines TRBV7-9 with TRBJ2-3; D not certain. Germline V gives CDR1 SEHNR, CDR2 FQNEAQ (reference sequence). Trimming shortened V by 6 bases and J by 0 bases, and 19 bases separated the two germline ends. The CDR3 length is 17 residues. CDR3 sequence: CASRSVPRTYSTDTQYF. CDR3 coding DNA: TGTGCCAGCAGGTCTGTCCCCAGGACCTATAGCACAGATACGCAGTATTTT. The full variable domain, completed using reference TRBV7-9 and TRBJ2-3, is DTGVSQNPRHKITKRGQNVTFRCDPISEHNRLYWYRQTLGQGPEFLTYFQNEAQLEKSRLLSDRFSAERPKGSFSTLEIQRTEQGDSAMYLCASRSVPRTYSTDTQYFGPGTRLTVL.

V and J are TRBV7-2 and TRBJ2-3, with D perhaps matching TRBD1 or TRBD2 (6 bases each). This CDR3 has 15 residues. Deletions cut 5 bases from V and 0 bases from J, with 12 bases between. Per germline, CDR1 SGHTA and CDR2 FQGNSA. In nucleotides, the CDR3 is TGTGCCAGCAGCCCTAGGGGGGACAGCACAGATACGCAGTATTTT. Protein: CASSPRGDSTDTQYF.